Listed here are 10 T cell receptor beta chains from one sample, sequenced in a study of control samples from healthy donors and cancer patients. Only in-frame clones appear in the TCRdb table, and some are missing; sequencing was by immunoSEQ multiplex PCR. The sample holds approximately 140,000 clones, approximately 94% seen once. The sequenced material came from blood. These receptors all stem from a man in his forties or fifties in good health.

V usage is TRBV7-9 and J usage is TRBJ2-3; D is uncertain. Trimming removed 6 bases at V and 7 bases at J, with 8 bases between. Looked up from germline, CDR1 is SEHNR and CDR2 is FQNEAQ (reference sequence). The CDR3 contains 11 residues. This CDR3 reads CASSSGNTQYF. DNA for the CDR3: TGTGCCAGCAGTTCGGGTAATACGCAGTATTTT. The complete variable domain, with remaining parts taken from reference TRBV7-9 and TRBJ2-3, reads DTGVSQNPRHKITKRGQNVTFRCDPISEHNRLYWYRQTLGQGPEFLTYFQNEAQLEKSRLLSDRFSAERPKGSFSTLEIQRTEQGDSAMYLCASSSGNTQYFGPGTRLTVL.

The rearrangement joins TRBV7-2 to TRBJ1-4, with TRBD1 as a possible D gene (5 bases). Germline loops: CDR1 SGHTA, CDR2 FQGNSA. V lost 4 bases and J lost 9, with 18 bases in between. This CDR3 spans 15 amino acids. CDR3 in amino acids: CASSSIGIPGQKLFF. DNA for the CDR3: TGTGCCAGCAGCTCGATTGGGATTCCGGGACAAAAACTGTTTTTT.

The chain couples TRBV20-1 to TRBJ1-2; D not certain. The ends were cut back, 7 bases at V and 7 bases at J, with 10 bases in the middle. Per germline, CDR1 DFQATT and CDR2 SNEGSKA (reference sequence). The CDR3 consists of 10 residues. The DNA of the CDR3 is TGCAGTGTTCGCGGCTCTGGCTACACCTTC. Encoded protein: CSVRGSGYTF.

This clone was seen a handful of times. CDR3 sequence: CASSDSGHPGSEQFF. The CDR3 DNA reads TGTGCCAGCAGTGATTCGGGACACCCTGGGAGTGAGCAGTTCTTC. The genes are TRBV2 and TRBJ2-1, with D possibly matching TRBD1 (6 bases). Between the trimmed V and J ends, which lost 3 bases and 9 bases, there was a span of 18 bases. The CDR3 has 15 amino acids. Germline CDR1 reads SNHLY; CDR2 reads FYNNEI.

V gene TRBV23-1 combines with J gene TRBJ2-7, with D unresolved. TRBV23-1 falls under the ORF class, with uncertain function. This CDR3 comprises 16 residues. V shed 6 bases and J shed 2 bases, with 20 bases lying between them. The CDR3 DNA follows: TGCGCCAGCAGCCCTAACACCTGGGGTTCGACCTACGAGCAGTACTTC. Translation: CASSPNTWGSTYEQYF.

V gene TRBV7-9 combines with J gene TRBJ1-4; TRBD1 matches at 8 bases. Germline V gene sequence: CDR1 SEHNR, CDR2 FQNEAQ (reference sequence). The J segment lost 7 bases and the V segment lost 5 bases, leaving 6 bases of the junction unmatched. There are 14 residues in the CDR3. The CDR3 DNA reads TGTGCCAGCAGCCAGGCAGGGGGCCGTGAAAAACTGTTTTTT. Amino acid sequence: CASSQAGGREKLFF.

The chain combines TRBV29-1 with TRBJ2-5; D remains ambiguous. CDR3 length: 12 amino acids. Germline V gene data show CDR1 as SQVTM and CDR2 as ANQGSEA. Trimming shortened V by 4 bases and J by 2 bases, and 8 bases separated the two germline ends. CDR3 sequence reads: CSVGLEQETQYF. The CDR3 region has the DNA TGCAGCGTTGGATTGGAGCAAGAGACCCAGTACTTC.

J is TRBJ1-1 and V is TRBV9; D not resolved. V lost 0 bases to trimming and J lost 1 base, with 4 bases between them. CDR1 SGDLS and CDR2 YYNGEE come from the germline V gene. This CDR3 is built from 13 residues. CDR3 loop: CASSVVRNTEAFF. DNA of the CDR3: TGTGCCAGCAGCGTAGTCAGGAACACTGAAGCTTTCTTT.

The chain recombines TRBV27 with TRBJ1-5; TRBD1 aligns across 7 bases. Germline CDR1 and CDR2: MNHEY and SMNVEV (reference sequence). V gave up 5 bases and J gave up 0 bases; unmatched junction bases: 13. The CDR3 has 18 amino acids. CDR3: CASSGGPGQYDSNQPQHF. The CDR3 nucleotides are TGTGCCAGCAGTGGGGGACCGGGACAGTATGATAGCAATCAGCCCCAGCATTTT.

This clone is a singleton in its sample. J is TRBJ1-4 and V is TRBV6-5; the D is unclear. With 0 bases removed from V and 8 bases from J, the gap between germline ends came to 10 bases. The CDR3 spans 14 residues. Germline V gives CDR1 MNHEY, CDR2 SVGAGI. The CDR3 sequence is CASSYSGHTEKLFF. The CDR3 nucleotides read TGTGCCAGCAGTTACTCAGGCCATACCGAAAAACTGTTTTTT.